This is a list of T cell receptor beta chains from one sample in a study of cytomegalovirus exposure and HLA in healthy donors. Some clones are missing from TCRdb's copy, which holds only in-frame ones; the method was immunoSEQ multiplex PCR. The sample shows about 63,000 clones, under 85% of them seen only once. The source material was PBMCs. These receptors originate from a man aged 50 to 60 in good health and CMV-seronegative. Both conserved end residues are part of each CDR3. The order of the fields is clone size, D gene, V gene, J gene, CDR3 protein, CDR3 DNA. A D gene is named only where the DNA matches it firmly. Where a row states a size, it is once, few, many or the class of an expanded clone; other rows omit it.

clone size: NA
D gene: NA
V gene: TRBV20-1
J gene: TRBJ1-4
CDR3 protein: CSARVTGKLFF
CDR3 DNA: TGCAGTGCTAGAGTGACGGGAAAACTGTTTTTT

clone size: NA
D gene: NA
V gene: TRBV27
J gene: TRBJ1-5
CDR3 protein: CASSLLGEGDSNQPQHF
CDR3 DNA: TGTGCCAGCAGTTTATTGGGGGAGGGCGATAGCAATCAGCCCCAGCATTTT

clone size: NA
D gene: NA
V gene: TRBV29-1
J gene: TRBJ2-7
CDR3 protein: CSAGDGFYEQYF
CDR3 DNA: TGCAGCGCGGGGGACGGGTTTTACGAGCAGTACTTC

clone size: NA
D gene: TRBD1
V gene: TRBV7-9
J gene: TRBJ1-1
CDR3 protein: CASSPWGSGGRNTEAFF
CDR3 DNA: TGTGCCAGCAGCCCCTGGGGATCAGGGGGGAGGAACACTGAAGCTTTCTTT

clone size: NA
D gene: TRBD1
V gene: TRBV11-2
J gene: TRBJ1-6
CDR3 protein: CASSPRDRASPLHF
CDR3 DNA: TGTGCCAGCAGTCCCCGGGACAGGGCTTCACCCCTCCACTTT

clone size: NA
D gene: NA
V gene: TRBV5-1
J gene: TRBJ1-1
CDR3 protein: CASSLTEAGEAFF
CDR3 DNA: TGCGCCAGCAGCTTGACAGAGGCGGGAGAGGCTTTCTTT

clone size: NA
D gene: NA
V gene: TRBV9
J gene: TRBJ1-1
CDR3 protein: CASSVSQGGPRNTEAFF
CDR3 DNA: TGTGCCAGCAGCGTGTCCCAAGGAGGGCCGAGAAACACTGAAGCTTTCTTT

clone size: NA
D gene: NA
V gene: TRBV5-4
J gene: TRBJ2-3
CDR3 protein: CASSLTVTLTDTQYF
CDR3 DNA: TGTGCCAGCAGCCTCACAGTGACACTCACAGATACGCAGTATTTT

clone size: NA
D gene: TRBD1
V gene: TRBV7-3
J gene: TRBJ2-3
CDR3 protein: CASSPRDRDTQYF
CDR3 DNA: TGTGCCAGCAGCCCACGGGACAGAGATACGCAGTATTTT

clone size: NA
D gene: NA
V gene: TRBV5-1
J gene: TRBJ2-3
CDR3 protein: CASSKESTDTQYF
CDR3 DNA: TGCGCCAGCAGCAAAGAGAGCACAGATACGCAGTATTTT

clone size: NA
D gene: NA
V gene: TRBV21-1
J gene: TRBJ1-1
CDR3 protein: CASSSRGGDTEAFF
CDR3 DNA: TGTGCCAGCAGCAGTCGAGGGGGTGACACTGAAGCTTTCTTT

clone size: NA
D gene: NA
V gene: TRBV19
J gene: TRBJ1-5
CDR3 protein: CATLGSRLRPQHF
CDR3 DNA: TGTGCCACCCTCGGGTCACGGCTCCGGCCCCAGCATTTT

clone size: once
D gene: TRBD2
V gene: TRBV7-9
J gene: TRBJ2-1
CDR3 protein: CASSLASTSGGGNEQFF
CDR3 DNA: TGTGCCAGCAGCTTAGCCTCGACTAGCGGGGGGGGAAATGAGCAGTTCTTC

clone size: once
D gene: NA
V gene: TRBV2
J gene: TRBJ2-2
CDR3 protein: CASSERRGPGELFF
CDR3 DNA: TGTGCCAGCAGTGAGAGGCGGGGGCCCGGGGAGCTGTTTTTT

clone size: NA
D gene: TRBD1
V gene: TRBV5-4
J gene: TRBJ1-1
CDR3 protein: CASSGWDRGDTEAFF
CDR3 DNA: TGTGCCAGCAGCGGTTGGGACAGGGGTGACACTGAAGCTTTCTTT

clone size: NA
D gene: NA
V gene: TRBV19
J gene: TRBJ1-6
CDR3 protein: CASTAGFSPLHF
CDR3 DNA: TGTGCCAGTACCGCAGGGTTCTCACCCCTCCACTTT

clone size: NA
D gene: TRBD2
V gene: TRBV2
J gene: TRBJ2-3
CDR3 protein: CASTGGGGTDTQYF
CDR3 DNA: TGTGCCAGCACGGGGGGGGGTGGCACAGATACGCAGTATTTT

clone size: NA
D gene: NA
V gene: TRBV9
J gene: TRBJ2-3
CDR3 protein: CASSVGSDLSTDTQYF
CDR3 DNA: TGTGCCAGCAGCGTAGGGTCGGACTTGAGCACAGATACGCAGTATTTT

clone size: medium-sized
D gene: TRBD1
V gene: TRBV6-5
J gene: TRBJ2-7
CDR3 protein: CASSYLDREGQYF
CDR3 DNA: TGTGCCAGCAGTTACCTCGACAGGGAAGGGCAGTACTTC

clone size: NA
D gene: NA
V gene: TRBV27
J gene: TRBJ1-2
CDR3 protein: CASSPRGGAFYGYTF
CDR3 DNA: TGTGCCAGCAGTCCCCGGGGGGGGGCGTTCTATGGCTACACCTTC

clone size: NA
D gene: TRBD1
V gene: TRBV5-6
J gene: TRBJ2-7
CDR3 protein: CASSTGTAEQYF
CDR3 DNA: TGTGCCAGCAGCACCGGGACAGCCGAGCAGTACTTC

clone size: few
D gene: TRBD2
V gene: TRBV7-7
J gene: TRBJ2-2
CDR3 protein: CASSLSSGPRGELFF
CDR3 DNA: TGTGCTAGCAGCTTATCTAGCGGTCCACGCGGGGAGCTGTTTTTT

clone size: NA
D gene: NA
V gene: TRBV18
J gene: TRBJ1-4
CDR3 protein: CASSPRSNDGLNEKLFF
CDR3 DNA: TGTGCCAGCTCACCGCGAAGTAATGACGGACTTAATGAAAAACTGTTTTTT

clone size: NA
D gene: NA
V gene: TRBV7-2
J gene: TRBJ2-1
CDR3 protein: CASSSLQGGALNEQFF
CDR3 DNA: TGTGCCAGCAGCTCCCTACAAGGGGGGGCGTTGAATGAGCAGTTCTTC

clone size: NA
D gene: NA
V gene: TRBV5-1
J gene: TRBJ2-7
CDR3 protein: CASSLGGMRSYEQYF
CDR3 DNA: TGCGCCAGCAGCCTTGGAGGAATGAGATCCTACGAGCAGTACTTC

clone size: few
D gene: TRBD2
V gene: TRBV10-1
J gene: TRBJ2-1
CDR3 protein: CASSLKAGGGGEQFF
CDR3 DNA: TGCGCCAGCAGTCTTAAGGCGGGGGGCGGAGGTGAGCAGTTCTTC

clone size: NA
D gene: NA
V gene: TRBV6-1
J gene: TRBJ1-1
CDR3 protein: CASREGRGKTEAFF
CDR3 DNA: TGTGCCAGCAGGGAAGGCAGGGGTAAGACTGAAGCTTTCTTT

clone size: NA
D gene: TRBD1
V gene: TRBV5-4
J gene: TRBJ1-2
CDR3 protein: CASREGAAYGYTF
CDR3 DNA: TGTGCCAGCCGCGAGGGGGCCGCTTATGGCTACACCTTC

clone size: NA
D gene: TRBD2
V gene: TRBV9
J gene: TRBJ2-3
CDR3 protein: CASSDLAVGRDTQYF
CDR3 DNA: TGTGCCAGCAGCGACCTAGCGGTGGGTCGAGATACGCAGTATTTT

clone size: NA
D gene: TRBD1
V gene: TRBV12-5
J gene: TRBJ2-5
CDR3 protein: CASGDRIQETQYF
CDR3 DNA: TGTGCTAGTGGGGACAGGATCCAAGAGACCCAGTACTTC

clone size: NA
D gene: TRBD1
V gene: TRBV19
J gene: TRBJ1-2
CDR3 protein: CASRGTGPNYGYTF
CDR3 DNA: TGTGCCAGTAGGGGGACAGGACCTAACTATGGCTACACCTTC